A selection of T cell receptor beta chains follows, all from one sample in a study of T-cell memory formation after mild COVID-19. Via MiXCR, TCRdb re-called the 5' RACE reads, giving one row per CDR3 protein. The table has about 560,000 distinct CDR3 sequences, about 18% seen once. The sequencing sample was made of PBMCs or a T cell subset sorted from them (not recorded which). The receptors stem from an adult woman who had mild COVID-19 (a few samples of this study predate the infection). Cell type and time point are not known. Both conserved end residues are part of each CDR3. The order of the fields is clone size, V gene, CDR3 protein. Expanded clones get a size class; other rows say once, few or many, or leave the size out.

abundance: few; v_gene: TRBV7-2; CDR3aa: CASSLEAAINQPQHF
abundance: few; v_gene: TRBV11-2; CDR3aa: CASSLAAAGGPDEQFF
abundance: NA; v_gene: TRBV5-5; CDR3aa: CASSLPQGTSTDTQYF
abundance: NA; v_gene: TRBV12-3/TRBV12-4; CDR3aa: CASSFPAQGKETQYF
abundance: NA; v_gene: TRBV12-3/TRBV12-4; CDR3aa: CASSLFLAGGTDTQYF
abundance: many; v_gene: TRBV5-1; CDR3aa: CASSLDRAATDTQYF
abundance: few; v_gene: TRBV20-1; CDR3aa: CSARDKGMRTEAFF
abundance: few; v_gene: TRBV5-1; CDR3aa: CASGGSGYTEAFF
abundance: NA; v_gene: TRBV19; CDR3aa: CASSIVGQGSTEAFF
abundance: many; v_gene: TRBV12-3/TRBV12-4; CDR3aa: CASSRGENQPQHF
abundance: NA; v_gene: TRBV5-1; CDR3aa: CASSLGPGLDTYNEQFF
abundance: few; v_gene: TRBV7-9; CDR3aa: CASSFGPEFF
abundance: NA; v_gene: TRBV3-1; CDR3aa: CASSPLYRGFTANNEQFF
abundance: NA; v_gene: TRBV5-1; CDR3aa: CASSLQAQGNYGYTF
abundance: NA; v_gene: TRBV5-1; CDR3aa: CASSLMREAYEQYF
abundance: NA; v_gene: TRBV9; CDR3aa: CASSVEDFPNSYNEQFF
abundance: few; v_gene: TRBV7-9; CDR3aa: CASSSGLVVGEQYF
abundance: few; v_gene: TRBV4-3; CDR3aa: CASSRTSGTGDEQFF
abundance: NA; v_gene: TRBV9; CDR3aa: CASSVGTPTRGLAGSNTGELFF
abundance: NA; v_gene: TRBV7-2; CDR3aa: CASSVFRPAQETQYF
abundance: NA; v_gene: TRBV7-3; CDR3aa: CASSRTGTGSYEQYF
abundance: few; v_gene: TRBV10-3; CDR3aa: CAISFRGQETQYF